This T cell receptor (beta chain) was recorded in a study of T cells in Graves' hyperthyroidism and ophthalmopathy. Study-wide results and caveats: Stable hyperthyroidism was separated from ophthalmopathy by a model based on 13 V-J features. Blood also contained most expanded thyroid clonotypes above 0.001.

Regions amplified from RNA transcripts were the TCR beta CDR3 regions. When the TCR CDR3 underwent first-round RT-PCR, the HTBI primer set was used. TCRdb fed the multiplex PCR reads into MiXCR, producing one record per CDR3 protein. The profile shows 500,000 to 650,000 distinct CDR3 sequences, 14% of them singletons. This clonotype turned up a few times. What it binds is unknown. Possible read error: a much larger clone is one base away. Clinical symptoms, serum thyroxine and TRAb, thyroid ultrasound and orbital computed tomography were used for the diagnoses. The germline V gene encodes CDR1 MNHEY and CDR2 SMNVEV (reference sequence). The length of the CDR3 is 15 residues. The J segment lost 4 bases and the V segment lost 5 bases, leaving 4 bases of the junction unmatched.

This chain uses TRBV27 with TRBJ2-2; the match to TRBD2 covers 10 bases. The sequenced sample consisted of blood. The receptor comes from a middle-aged woman with Graves' hyperthyroidism. The CDR3 DNA sequence: TGTGCCAGCAGTCCCGGGACTAGCGTCACCGGGGAGCTGTTTTTT. Protein product: CASSPGTSVTGELFF.